What follows describes a single TCR beta chain. Its antigen has not been determined. Qualities for individual bases were not recorded, and no much larger clone is one base off. Using the deep immunoSEQ assay, TCR CDR3 regions were amplified from genomic DNA by multiplex PCR. Genomic DNA extracted from each cell subset was distributed evenly over all wells of several immunoSEQ 96-well plates, and each plate served as one replicate. For sorted subsets, around 200 ng genomic DNA, equal to 30,000 or so T cell genomes, was loaded into each replicate PCR. The purified libraries were quantified using a Qubit 3.0 fluorometer, sized with a Bioanalyzer 2100, and then quantified again using the KAPA Library Quantification kit. Each immunoSEQ 96-well plate was sequenced on its own single-read 150-cycle Illumina NextSeq 550 flow cell. On the authors' methods: Because the immunoSEQ output included only junctional sequences and no quality scores, the filtering could not be the same as the filtering used for full-length reads. Sequences were annotated with PyIR, a Python wrapper for IgBLAST v1.9, and V/J genes and CDR3 were assigned using IMGT germline references. Reads were filtered out if the reads had weak V/J assignments (E-value above 1e-6), no CDR3, stop codons, out-of-frame junctions, or ambiguous translated residues. A V3J clonotype was defined by an identical inferred V gene, J gene, and CDR3 amino acid sequence. To compute the percentage overlap between repertoires, the number of shared unique clonotypes was divided by the size of the smaller repertoire. Repertoire richness was assessed with RTK rarefaction, the Chao1 estimator, and Recon v2.1 estimates of unobserved clonotypes. Generation probabilities were computed with OLGA for all TCRbeta clonotypes obtained by the gDNA method from a few donors. TCRdb retrieved this table from immuneACCESS and kept in-frame rearrangements only. Not all clones are present; in checked studies, unresolved V genes account for under half, and no reason is known for the remainder. Clone size and the V and J calls come from that table; the DNA yielded D and trimming. In this sample the table shows 850,000 to 1,200,000 clones, about 75% of which occur a single time. The ten largest clones capture less than 1.5% of the sample.

This record belongs to a study of shared clonotypes between healthy human individuals (TCRdb year 2020). With respect to the entire study: A couple of women and a few men aged 18 to 49 years were included in the cohort. For each donor, CD4 naive and CD4 memory were each run on three plates, CD8 naive on two plates, and CD8 memory on one plate. Blood TCR repertoires of several healthy adults were deeply sequenced to estimate repertoire size and the extent of clonotype sharing between individuals. To increase sequencing depth and limit assay-specific biases, different laboratories used diverse techniques to prepare libraries and sequence TCR repertoires. Between about 0.8 and 9 billion PBMCs per donor were obtained by leukapheresis.

The V end gives up 4 bases and the J end 5 bases, leaving 4 bases in the junction not matched to a gene. Sequences SGHDT (CDR1) and YYEEEE (CDR2) are obtained from the germline V gene. Spanning cysteine to phenylalanine, the CDR3 consists of 15 amino acids. The retained sequence is limited to the CDR3, 45 bases, with the frame set at the first base. The paper as a whole reports these results and caveats: Pairwise subsampling led to the expectation that sequencing depth would affect the degree of clonotype sharing among donors. Because the study included only a small number of donors, the genetic and exposure-history diversity represented was limited. Higher generation probabilities were observed for clonotypes shared by all four sorted-subset donors than for non-shared clonotypes. When four donors were compared, the shared fraction of clonotypes was around 5.1% for naive CD4, less than 4% for naive CD8, 2.3% for memory CD4, and 0.35% to 0.4% for memory CD8. Sampling was limited to blood, and TCR repertoires in tissue likely differ from TCR repertoires in blood. Rarefaction of sorted-subset datasets indicated incomplete sequencing despite the large sequencing depth. Naive subsets generally had larger estimated clonotype richness than memory subsets.

Healthy HIV-negative adults with no recently reported acute infections or vaccinations were included as donors. All donors were Caucasian adults living in Nashville, Tennessee, USA. CD4+ T cells were enriched by magnetic negative selection; naive cells were then positively selected on CD45RA, and the negative fraction formed the memory subset. After blood collection by leukapheresis, PBMCs were isolated using Ficoll-Histopaque density gradient centrifugation and then cryopreserved in the vapor phase of liquid nitrogen. Analytical flow cytometry was used to check the purity and quantity of each magnetically sorted T cell population. Genomic DNA was isolated from every sorted fraction and measured by UV absorbance on a Nanodrop 2000c.

This receptor was identified in a man aged 18 to 29 in good health. The sample taken for sequencing was memory CD4+ T cells sorted from blood. According to the study, the label for this sample's cell subset or site signals: CD45RA-negative fraction. Recombination connected TRBV5-6 to TRBJ1-6; 9 central bases correspond to TRBD1. At the DNA level, the sequence is TGTGCCAGCAGCCCCCGGGACAGGGATAATTCACCCCTCCACTTT. This gives the protein CASSPRDRDNSPLHF.